The 7 T cell receptor beta chains in this list originate from one sample, sequenced in a study of OX40 agonist ivuxolimab in advanced cancers. Clones were sequenced by immunoSEQ multiplex PCR, and TCRdb holds only the in-frame ones, with some missing. Of around 150,000 clones in the sample, 85% to 95% were seen once. Here the sequenced sample was CD4+ or CD8+ T cells sorted from blood, taken in a trial of the OX40 agonist ivuxolimab. Receptors originate from an adult with an advanced solid tumor such as melanoma, head and neck, liver or kidney cancer.

V and J are TRBV29-1 and TRBJ2-5; D remains ambiguous. The V gene's germline CDR1 is SQVTM and CDR2 ANQGSEA. V was trimmed by 4 bases and J by 1 base, leaving 7 bases between them. This CDR3 region has 12 residues. Written as DNA, the CDR3 is TGCAGCGTTGGGACGGTCCAAGAGACCCAGTACTTC. Translated: CSVGTVQETQYF.

The gene calls are TRBV11-2 and TRBJ2-7; D is tentatively TRBD1 or TRBD2 (5 bases each). The germline V gene encodes CDR1 SGHAT and CDR2 FQNNGV. Deletions cut 4 bases from V and 0 bases from J, with 16 bases between. There are 16 residues in the CDR3. CDR3 amino acids: CASSSLGTVFSYEQYF. CDR3 nucleotide sequence: TGTGCCAGCAGCTCCCTCGGGACGGTGTTCTCCTACGAGCAGTACTTC.

The chain employs TRBV19 and TRBJ2-1; 9 bases align to TRBD2. The germline CDR1 and CDR2 sequences are LNHDA and SQIVND (reference sequence). The V and J ends lost 6 bases and 6 bases, in that order; junction bases with no gene match: 3. The CDR3 loop spans 13 amino acids. The CDR3 sequence: CASRGTSINEQFF. CDR3 in DNA: TGTGCCAGTAGAGGGACTAGCATCAATGAGCAGTTCTTC.

This chain joins TRBV6-1 and TRBJ1-5; the D gene is possibly TRBD1 (5 bases). Deletions cut 4 bases from V and 5 bases from J, with 12 bases between. This CDR3 comprises 14 residues. In germline, CDR1 is MNHNS, CDR2 SASEGT. The CDR3 nucleotides are TGTGCCAGCAGTGGAAATCAGGGCGATCAGCCCCAGCATTTT. Its translation: CASSGNQGDQPQHF.

V gene TRBV7-2 combines with J gene TRBJ1-1; 7 nucleotides agree with TRBD1. Germline V gene lookup returns CDR1 SGHTA and CDR2 FQGNSA. V was pared by 5 bases and J by 6 bases, with 15 bases of the junction left unmatched. The length of the CDR3 is 16 residues. This CDR3 is CASSPQGLNGIAEAFF. Written as DNA, the CDR3 is TGTGCCAGCAGCCCACAGGGGCTGAATGGGATCGCTGAAGCTTTCTTT.

V usage is TRBV25-1 and J usage is TRBJ2-7, with D possibly being TRBD1 (6 bases). The V gene lost 4 bases and the J gene lost 0 bases, with 13 bases spanning the gap. CDR1 is MGHDK, CDR2 SYGVNS, per germline. The CDR3 has 15 amino acids. Here the CDR3 reads CASSAQGGNSYEQYF. DNA of the CDR3: TGTGCCAGCAGTGCCCAAGGGGGTAACTCCTACGAGCAGTACTTC.

The CDR3 nucleotides read TGTGCCAGCTCACCGAGGGCGTCCACAGATACGCAGTATTTT. Translated: CASSPRASTDTQYF. This sequence joins TRBV18 and TRBJ2-3; weak D call: TRBD2 (5 bases). Trimming pared 3 bases from V and 2 bases from J, leaving 9 bases between. Germline lookup yields CDR1 KGHSH and CDR2 LQKENI. This CDR3 contains 14 residues.